This T cell receptor beta chain was recorded in a study of PD-1 blockade in classical Hodgkin lymphoma. The overall study: Intravenous infusions of nivolumab 3 mg/kg reached patients every 2 weeks. Whole-study findings and limits: Those achieving complete response showed baseline diversity like newly diagnosed patients. The authors excluded patients who started nivolumab under 1 year after ASCT. By cycle point C4D1, TCR diversity had risen significantly in CD4+ cells (but not CD8+ cells).

About this clone itself: Its specificity is unknown.

V lost 3 bases, J lost 5 bases, and 10 bases lay in between. This CDR3 contains 13 residues. Looked up from germline, CDR1 is LNHNV and CDR2 is YYDKDF (reference sequence). Measured with immunoSEQ multiplex PCR; TCRdb has only the in-frame clones, and not every one. The sample consists of fewer than 25,000 clones, roughly three quarters of them appearing once. Time point defined: cycle 4 day 1 (C4D1), after five to seven weeks of nivolumab. Following autologous stem cell transplantation, relapse occurred in every patient, and exposure to brentuximab vedotin varied. The chain carries TRBV15 and TRBJ2-5; D is unresolved. The specimen comprised peripheral blood mononuclear cells (PBMCs), sampled before the fourth cycle of nivolumab. This sequence originates from a human donor with classical Hodgkin lymphoma. This CDR3 is CATSRNNGETQYF. The CDR3 nucleotides are TGTGCCACCAGCAGGAACAACGGGGAGACCCAGTACTTC.